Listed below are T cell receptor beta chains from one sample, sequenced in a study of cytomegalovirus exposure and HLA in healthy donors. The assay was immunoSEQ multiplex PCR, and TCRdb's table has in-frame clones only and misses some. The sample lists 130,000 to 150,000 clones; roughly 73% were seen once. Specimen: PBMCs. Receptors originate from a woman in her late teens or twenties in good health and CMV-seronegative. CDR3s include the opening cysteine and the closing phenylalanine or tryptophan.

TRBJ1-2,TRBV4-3,CASSQDKNYGYTF
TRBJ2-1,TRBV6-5,CASSLAGGPYNEQFF
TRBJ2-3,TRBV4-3,CAGGVADTQYF
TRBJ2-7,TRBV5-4,CASSLSAGGPGEQYF
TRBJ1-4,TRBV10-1,CASSVQGSNEKLFF
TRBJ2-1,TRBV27,CASSFPNNEQFF
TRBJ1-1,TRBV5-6,CASSVGQGTNTEAFF
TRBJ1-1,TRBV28,CASSRGDRGRRTEAFF
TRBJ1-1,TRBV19,CASSTQGAGTEAFF
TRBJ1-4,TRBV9,CASSRNTQVPGEKLFF
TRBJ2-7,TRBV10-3,CAISGGTSQDSLYEQYF
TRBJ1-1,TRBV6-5,CASRRGNMNTEAFF
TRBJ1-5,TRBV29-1,CSVATGGGQPQHF
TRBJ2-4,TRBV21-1,CASSKGLAPRSGQAKNIQYF
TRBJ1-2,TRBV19,CASNRDTNYGYTF
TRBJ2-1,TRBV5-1,CASGLGTSGLVEQFF
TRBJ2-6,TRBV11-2,CASSVWATRHSGANVLTF
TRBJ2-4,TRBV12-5,CASGLVSGGQGIKNIQYF
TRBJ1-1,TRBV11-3,CASSLNPGTEAFF
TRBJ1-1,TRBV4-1,CASSLLGGEAFF
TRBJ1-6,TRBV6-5,CASSAGVRISPLHF
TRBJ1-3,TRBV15,CAPPPRGPVGNTIYF
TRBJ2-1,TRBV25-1,CASSASGGSYNEQFF
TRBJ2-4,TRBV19,CASSITGGVVQNIQYF
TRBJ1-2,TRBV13,CASSLTVNYGYTF
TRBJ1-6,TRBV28,CASSFNRGGSPLHF
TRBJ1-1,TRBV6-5,CASRLNREGLTEAFF
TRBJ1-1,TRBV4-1,CASSQTGERNTEAFF
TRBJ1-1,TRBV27,CASSSVTEAFF
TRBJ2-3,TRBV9,CASSGMGTSGTDTQYF
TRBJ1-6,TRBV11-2,CASRTIRGRVSPLHF
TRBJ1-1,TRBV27,CASSSKRDAGEAFF
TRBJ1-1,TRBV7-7,CASSLEDRGDTEAFF